This TCR beta chain was sequenced for a study of CD8 T cells in Susac syndrome (dated by TCRdb to about 2019). Regarding the complete study: The study used repertoire sequencing to test whether antigen drove CD8+ T cell activation and differentiation in Susac syndrome.

RNA was extracted using the RNeasy kit, and roughly 0.45 to 1 microgram was reverse transcribed with random hexamers. The immunoSEQ multiplex PCR assay, covering 54 Vbeta and 13 Jbeta segments, was used to amplify TCR beta CDR3 regions. PCR amplification bias was corrected by using a synthetic template baseline for primer optimization and computational correction. Under the source paper's analysis protocol: Reads were assigned to V, D and J genes according to IMGT and analyzed in immunoSEQ Analyzer, with only productive sequences retained. Clonality was calculated as one minus the Shannon entropy normalized by log2 of the number of productive unique sequences. Public and private clones were assessed among the 100 most prevalent clones of each patient and control. Clones were defined as Susac-specific when absent from the healthy and MS cohorts, from over 950 published viral clones and from other ImmuneACCESS disease sequences. The public reads were quality trimmed at Q25 with fastp and then assembled into clones with MiXCR by TCRdb, keeping productive beta chains. Records with the same CDR3 protein are collapsed into one entry carrying the most frequent genes and DNA. The authors' filters were not applied to this entry. The sample contains some 120,000 distinct CDR3 sequences, about 94% of them found a single time. The ten biggest clones cover around 0.13% of the sample.

Turning to this clonotype: Its antigen remains undetermined. Per-nucleotide qualities are absent, and no much larger clonotype sits a single base away.

Peripheral blood CD8+ and CD4+ T cells from healthy donors, Susac syndrome patients and multiple sclerosis patients were profiled using high-throughput TCR beta sequencing. The multiple sclerosis controls were treatment-naive patients whose relapsing-remitting disease, either stable or active, fulfilled the revised McDonald criteria. Bulk CD8+ and CD4+ T cells were purified by magnetic negative isolation, while CD8+ TEMRA cells were enriched using FACS. Blood was drawn into EDTA tubes, processed within 24 hours, and PBMCs were isolated by density gradient centrifugation. PBMCs intended for TCR sequencing were cryopreserved in liquid nitrogen and thawed later in a water bath at 37 degrees C. A purity of at least 90% was achieved for sorted or isolated CD4+, CD8+ and CD8+ TEMRA cells. After removal of 1 base from V and 5 bases from J, the junction retains 8 bases not matched to a gene. In the germline V gene (reference sequence), CDR1 corresponds to LNHDA and CDR2 to SQIVND. Reading from cysteine to phenylalanine, the CDR3 counts 16 amino acids. Here the CDR3 DNA is all that survives: 48 bases in frame from base 1.

Results the study describes overall, beyond this receptor: The number of individuals in the TCR sequencing and HLA analysis was recognized as being relatively small.

Rearrangement joined TRBV19 to TRBJ2-5, with 9 bases aligning to TRBD1. Material for sequencing was CD4+ T cells from PBMCs. This sequence was found in a human donor with multiple sclerosis. The CDR3: CASSIVKQGAGETQYF. Read as DNA, the sequence is TGTGCCAGTAGTATAGTAAAACAGGGGGCTGGGGAGACCCAGTACTTC.